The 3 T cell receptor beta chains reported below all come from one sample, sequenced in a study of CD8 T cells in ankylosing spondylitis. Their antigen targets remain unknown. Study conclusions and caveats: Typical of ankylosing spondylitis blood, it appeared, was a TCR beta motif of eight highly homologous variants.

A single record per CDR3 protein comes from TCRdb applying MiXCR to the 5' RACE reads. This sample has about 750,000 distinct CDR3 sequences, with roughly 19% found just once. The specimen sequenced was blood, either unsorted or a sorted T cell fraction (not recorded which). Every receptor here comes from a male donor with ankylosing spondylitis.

The CDR3 bases are TGTGCCAGCAGCCTTTCTGGACAGGGGATTGGGGGCTACACCTTC. It specifies CASSLSGQGIGGYTF. The V and J genes are TRBV7-2 and TRBJ1-2; 9 bases match TRBD1. The germline CDR1 and CDR2 sequences are SGHTA and FQGNSA. The CDR3 contains 15 residues. J gave up 8 bases and V 5 bases, and 12 bases lay outside the gene matches. The whole variable domain, remainder taken from reference TRBV7-2 and TRBJ1-2, is GAGVSQSPSNKVTEKGKDVELRCDPISGHTALYWYRQSLGQGLEFLIYFQGNSAPDKSGLPSDRFSAERTGGSVSTLTIQRTQQEDSAVYLCASSLSGQGIGGYTFGSGTRLTVV.

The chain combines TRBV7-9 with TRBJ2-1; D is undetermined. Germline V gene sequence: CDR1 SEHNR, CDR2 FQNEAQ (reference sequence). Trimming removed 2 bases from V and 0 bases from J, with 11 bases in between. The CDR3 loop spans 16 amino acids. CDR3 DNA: TGTGCCAGCAGCTTACTCCGGATAGACTCCTACAATGAGCAGTTCTTC. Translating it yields CASSLLRIDSYNEQFF.

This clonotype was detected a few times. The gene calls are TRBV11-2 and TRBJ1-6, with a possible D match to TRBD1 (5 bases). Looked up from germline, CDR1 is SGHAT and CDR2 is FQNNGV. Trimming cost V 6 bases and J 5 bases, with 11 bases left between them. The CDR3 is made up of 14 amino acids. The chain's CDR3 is CASRPGTDNSPLHF. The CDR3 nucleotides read TGTGCCAGCAGGCCCGGGACGGATAATTCACCCCTCCACTTT.